Sequencing of this TCR beta chain was carried out in a study of CXCR3-negative and CXCR3-positive naive CD8 T cells. Study-level information: Each library gave roughly 1.4 +/- 0.3 million of approximately 150 million TRB reads. Findings and limits, study-wide: Both of the naive subsets showed about the same high diversity, but memory CD8+ cells had much less. TCR strength was inferred from TRB CDR3 properties, while surface CD5 was comparable between naive subsets. Relative to CXCR3-negative naive cells, CXCR3-positive naive cells had more hydrophobic TRB CDR3s.

Germline assignment: CDR1 SEHNR and CDR2 FQNEAQ (reference sequence). The CDR3 runs to 13 residues. The method, 5' RACE with UMI labels, was used to prepare the TRB cDNA libraries. One entry per CDR3 protein, without DNA, is what TCRdb gives after re-calling the 5' RACE reads. The sample totals about 89,000 distinct CDR3 sequences. About this clonotype: The antigen remains unidentified.

A CD45RO-CCR7+CD27+CD95- profile was what naive CD8+ T cells displayed. The TCR originated in a human donor in good health. Some clones in this sample may be carry-over from other donors' samples. The chain carries TRBV7-9 and TRBJ2-5; TCRdb returns TRBD1, unconfirmable since there is no DNA. The material sequenced was naive CXCR3+ CD8+ T cells from blood. Subset noted: CD45RO-CCR7+CD27+CD95- naive CD8+ T cells expressing CXCR3 (TNR3+). The CDR3 sequence is CASVGADQETQYF.